One sample yielded the 22 T cell receptor beta chains listed below, sequenced in a study of cytomegalovirus exposure and HLA in healthy donors. PCR amplification relied on 60 Vbeta primers (plus 13 Jbeta primers). Some clones are missing from TCRdb's copy, which holds only in-frame ones; the method was immunoSEQ multiplex PCR. There are tens of thousands of clones in the sample; 75% to 85% occur only once, and less than 7% lies in the top ten. The sample was PBMCs. These TCRs come from a male donor in good health and CMV-seronegative.

This clone has just one count. V and J are TRBV5-4 and TRBJ2-7, with TRBD1 as a possible D gene (5 bases). Trimming removed 1 base at V and 2 bases at J, with 10 bases between. CDR1 and CDR2 from the germline V gene are SGHNT and YYREEE (reference sequence). The CDR3 sequence is 14 residues long. The chain's CDR3 is CASSLTGNPYEQYF. The CDR3 DNA reads TGTGCCAGCAGCTTGACAGGCAACCCCTACGAGCAGTACTTC.

The chain carries TRBV10-3 and TRBJ2-7; weak D call: TRBD1 (5 bases). Trimming stripped 3 bases from V and 0 bases from J, with 9 bases between. Germline V CDR1 and CDR2: ENHRY, SYGVKD. This CDR3 is built from 14 residues. The CDR3 DNA sequence: TGTGCCATCAGTGATGGGCAGGGCTCCTACGAGCAGTACTTC. It encodes CAISDGQGSYEQYF.

The V call is TRBV19, the J call TRBJ2-7; 8 nucleotides agree with TRBD2. J gave up 3 bases and V 9 bases, and 7 bases lay outside the gene matches. The germline V gene encodes CDR1 LNHDA and CDR2 SQIVND (reference sequence). The CDR3 contains 13 residues. Written as DNA, the CDR3 is TGTGCCAGCGCGGGGGGCGGGAACTACGAGCAGTACTTC. Translated, it gives CASAGGGNYEQYF.

The DNA of the CDR3 is TGTGCCAGTAGTTCCCGCTCCTACAATGAGCAGTTCTTC. Amino acid sequence: CASSSRSYNEQFF. The chain employs TRBV19 and TRBJ2-1, with D unresolved. CDR3 length equals 13 residues. Trimming stripped 5 bases from V and 0 bases from J, with 5 bases between. In germline, CDR1 is LNHDA, CDR2 SQIVND (reference sequence).

Worth noting for this clone: Germline and junction disagree at one end, which may indicate a read error. The chain carries TRBV7-7 and TRBJ2-1; 11 nucleotides line up with TRBD2. The CDR3 runs 13 residues. Germline loops: CDR1 SSHAT, CDR2 FNYEAQ (reference sequence). The CDR3 protein is CASSLGLAGEQFF. CDR3 bases: TGTGCTAGCAGCTTAGGACTAGCGGGTGAGCAGTTCTTC.

The CDR3 loop is CASSPNNRELGTQYF. The CDR3 nucleotides read TGTGCCAGCAGCCCGAACAACAGGGAACTGGGGACCCAGTACTTC. The chain has TRBV11-2 and TRBJ2-5; a possible D gene is TRBD1 (6 bases). Trimming shortened V by 5 bases and J by 7 bases, and 20 bases separated the two germline ends. Germline loops: CDR1 SGHAT, CDR2 FQNNGV. The CDR3 has 15 residues.

The V gene is TRBV18, the J gene TRBJ2-3; 9 bases agree with TRBD2. V shed 1 base and J 5 bases; nucleotides not matched to a gene: 4. The CDR3 is 15 residues long. From germline, CDR1 is KGHSH and CDR2 LQKENI. The CDR3 bases are TGTGCCAGCTCACCACGGGAGCGGGGGGAAGATACGCAGTATTTT. Encoded protein: CASSPRERGEDTQYF.

This chain connects TRBV9 to TRBJ1-1, with 9 bases that match TRBD1. The V gene end was trimmed by 0 bases and the J gene end by 3 bases; junction bases not matched to a gene: 9. CDR1 is SGDLS, CDR2 YYNGEE, per germline. The CDR3 covers 17 residues. The CDR3 DNA reads TGTGCCAGCAGCGTAGCGGGGACAGGGATAGAAGACACTGAAGCTTTCTTT. Residues: CASSVAGTGIEDTEAFF.

This chain joins TRBV11-3 and TRBJ2-7; TRBD1 matches at 9 bases. This CDR3 has 14 amino acids. Germline V CDR1 and CDR2: SGHNT, YENEEA. V was clipped by 5 bases and J by 4 bases; unmatched bases: 6. The CDR3 is CASSQGGQGYEQYF. DNA of the CDR3: TGTGCCAGCAGCCAAGGGGGACAGGGATACGAGCAGTACTTC.

V gene TRBV5-6 combines with J gene TRBJ2-5, with 10 bases matching TRBD2. CDR3 length equals 15 residues. Germline V gene data show CDR1 as SGHDT and CDR2 as YYEEEE. The ends lost 2 bases at V and 2 bases at J; junction bases unmatched: 3. The CDR3 nucleotides are TGTGCCAGCAGCTTAACTAGCGGGGCTCAAGAGACCCAGTACTTC. Its translation is CASSLTSGAQETQYF.

The chain has TRBV6-4 and TRBJ2-1, with TRBD2 identical over 10 bases. V was clipped by 2 bases and J by 6 bases; unmatched bases: 1. The germline gives CDR1 MRHNA, CDR2 SNTAGT. CDR3 length: 14 residues. The CDR3 reads CASSDSGGANEQFF. The CDR3 nucleotides are TGTGCCAGCAGTGACAGCGGGGGGGCCAATGAGCAGTTCTTC.

The chain couples TRBV4-1 to TRBJ1-1; no firm D call. Germline CDR1 and CDR2: MGHRA and YSYEKL. Trimming took 0 bases from V and 4 from J, leaving 12 bases between them. This CDR3 contains 15 residues. CDR3 sequence: CASSQDRSLATEAFF. CDR3 DNA: TGCGCCAGCAGCCAAGATCGGAGTTTAGCCACTGAAGCTTTCTTT.

This chain joins TRBV7-9 and TRBJ1-1, with 7 bases fitting TRBD1. The trim removed 5 bases at V and 0 bases at J, leaving 3 bases unmatched. Germline CDR1 is SEHNR and CDR2 is FQNEAQ (reference sequence). The CDR3 consists of 14 residues. CDR3 nucleotides: TGTGCCAGCAGCCTCGGACAGGTGAACACTGAAGCTTTCTTT. Translated: CASSLGQVNTEAFF.

The J gene is TRBJ2-6, the V gene TRBV5-6; D is unresolved. The ends were cut back, 2 bases at V and 0 bases at J, with 9 bases in the middle. The germline CDR1 and CDR2 sequences are SGHDT and YYEEEE. This CDR3 region has 16 residues. CDR3 bases: TGTGCCAGCAGCTTACTAAAGAGCTCTGGGGCCAACGTCCTGACTTTC. This translates into CASSLLKSSGANVLTF.

This rearrangement joins TRBV4-3 to TRBJ2-2; D might be TRBD1 (5 bases). The germline V gene encodes CDR1 LGHNA and CDR2 YSLEER. Trimming left V 1 base short and J 7 bases short, with 16 bases between. This CDR3 region has 16 residues. CDR3 sequence (DNA): TGCGCCAGCAGCCAAGGAGGCAGGGTAGGGATCGGGGAGCTGTTTTTT. Translating it yields CASSQGGRVGIGELFF.

The CDR3 DNA follows: TGCGCCAACCGGACGGGTCTAGCGGGGGTCCCGCACTACAATGAGCAGTTCTTC. Translating it yields CANRTGLAGVPHYNEQFF. V gene TRBV10-1 combines with J gene TRBJ2-1, with 10 nucleotides matching TRBD2. After removal of 10 bases from V and 3 bases from J, the junction contained 18 bases not matched to a gene. Germline CDR1 reads WNHNN; CDR2 reads SYGVQD (reference sequence). The CDR3 has 18 residues.

The chain combines TRBV7-9 with TRBJ1-6, with 7 positions matching TRBD1. The CDR3 covers 15 residues. Germline V CDR1 and CDR2: SEHNR, FQNEAQ (reference sequence). Trimming removed 2 bases from V and 7 bases from J; junction bases left unmatched: 5. The CDR3: CASSLRQGLNSPLHF. The CDR3 DNA reads TGTGCCAGCAGCTTAAGACAGGGCTTGAATTCACCCCTCCACTTT. Supplemented by reference TRBV7-9 and TRBJ1-6, the full variable domain reads DTGVSQNPRHKITKRGQNVTFRCDPISEHNRLYWYRQTLGQGPEFLTYFQNEAQLEKSRLLSDRFSAERPKGSFSTLEIQRTEQGDSAMYLCASSLRQGLNSPLHFGNGTRLTVT.

There are a few counts of this clone. This chain uses TRBV6-6 with TRBJ1-1; 12 bases map to TRBD1. The germline V gene has CDR1 MNHNY and CDR2 SVGAGI (reference sequence). V dropped 6 bases and J dropped 3; count of bases not matched to a gene: 2. CDR3 length equals 14 residues. The CDR3 bases are TGTGCCAGCAGGGGACAGGGGGCAGACACTGAAGCTTTCTTT. This gives the protein CASRGQGADTEAFF.

The rearrangement links TRBV19 to TRBJ1-1, with D possibly TRBD1 on 5 matching bases. The germline V gene has CDR1 LNHDA and CDR2 SQIVND (reference sequence). V was shortened by 3 bases and J by 1 base, with 9 bases between the two germline ends. The CDR3 loop spans 14 amino acids. CDR3 in DNA: TGTGCCAGTAGTATTGGGAGGGGGAACACTGAAGCTTTCTTT. Translated, it gives CASSIGRGNTEAFF.

The CDR3 loop is CASSWDRSYEQYF. CDR3 coding DNA: TGTGCCAGCAGCTGGGACAGGTCCTACGAGCAGTACTTC. The V gene is TRBV11-2, the J gene TRBJ2-7, with 8 bases fitting TRBD1. Trimming took 4 bases from V and 1 from J; bases not matched to a gene: 0. CDR3 size: 13 residues. Looked up from germline, CDR1 is SGHAT and CDR2 is FQNNGV.

This clone has only one observation. The chain carries TRBV19 and TRBJ1-4; tentative D call: TRBD1 (5 bases). CDR1 is LNHDA and CDR2 is SQIVND in the germline V gene (reference sequence). There are 15 residues in the CDR3. V lost 3 bases and J 5 bases, leaving 13 bases between the germline ends. CDR3 in amino acids: CASSIPTANNEKLFF. In DNA, the CDR3 is TGTGCCAGTAGTATTCCGACAGCCAACAATGAAAAACTGTTTTTT.

The V gene is TRBV7-2, the J gene TRBJ2-5, with 8 bases identical to TRBD2. The J call may not be correct, given that the DNA end is closer to TRBJ2-7. CDR1 SGHTA and CDR2 FQGNSA come from the germline V gene. This CDR3 is 15 amino acids long. CDR3 region: CASSNGGGVGYEQYF. In nucleotides, the CDR3 is TGTGCCAGCAGCAACGGGGGGGGCGTCGGCTACGAGCAGTACTTC.